This T cell receptor (beta chain) stems from a study of preoperative IRX-2 immunotherapy in early breast cancer. Treatment defined: preoperative locoregional IRX-2 cytokine immunotherapy. Samples came from a phase Ib trial of preoperative locoregional IRX-2 cytokine immunotherapy. The germline gives CDR1 MDHEN, CDR2 SYDVKM. The V end lost 4 bases, the J end lost 0 bases, and 10 bases lay between the germline ends. The CDR3 runs to 15 residues. Generated by immunoSEQ multiplex PCR, the TCRdb table keeps only in-frame clones and is missing some. This table has 60,000 or so clones, around 94% appearing once.

The biological material was taken from a patient treated with IRX-2 immunotherapy. This clonotype was obtained from a human donor with breast cancer. The rearrangement links TRBV28 to TRBJ2-1; D is undetermined. CDR3 sequence reads: CASSSPISSYNEQFF. In DNA, the CDR3 is TGTGCCAGCAGTTCCCCAATTAGCTCCTACAATGAGCAGTTCTTC.